Each of the 32 T cell receptor beta chains below was sequenced from the same sample in a study of blood T cell repertoires in COVID-19. Sequenced by immunoSEQ multiplex PCR; TCRdb stores in-frame clones only, minus some. The sample records tens of thousands of clones, roughly 88% being singletons. Sequencing input: peripheral blood. The receptors come from a human donor in a cohort sampled during active COVID-19.

J is TRBJ2-3 and V is TRBV6-2 or TRBV6-3, with a weak D call TRBD2 (7 bases). V was pared by 2 bases and J by 5 bases, with 17 bases between. The CDR3 extends over 16 amino acids. Germline V gene sequence: CDR1 MNHEY, CDR2 SVGEGT. CDR3 sequence: CASSYPSGGSGDTQYF. CDR3 DNA: TGTGCCAGCAGTTACCCCTCGGGGGGCTCGGGAGATACGCAGTATTTT.

This chain joins TRBV12-5 and TRBJ2-5, with 14 bases fitting TRBD2. The V gene end was trimmed by 8 bases and the J gene end by 6 bases; junction bases not matched to a gene: 14. Germline-derived CDR1 and CDR2 are LGHNT and FRNRAP. The CDR3 is 17 amino acids. The CDR3, as DNA: TGTGCTAGTCCCTTCCCCGGACTAGCGGGAGGTTGTAAGACCCAGTACTTC. Protein: CASPFPGLAGGCKTQYF.

The chain has TRBV5-1 and TRBJ2-1, with 8 bases aligning to TRBD2. This CDR3 spans 16 amino acids. V shed 2 bases and J 7 bases; nucleotides not matched to a gene: 11. Germline loops: CDR1 SGHRS, CDR2 YFSETQ. This CDR3 reads CASSFPSGRLQNEQFF. The CDR3 coding sequence is TGCGCCAGCAGCTTCCCAAGCGGGAGACTTCAGAATGAGCAGTTCTTC.

This clone was detected once. J is TRBJ2-1 and V is TRBV24-1; 7 bases match TRBD2. Unmatched junction bases numbered 8, after V lost 3 bases and J lost 13 bases. This CDR3 spans 13 amino acids. The germline CDR1 and CDR2 sequences are KGHDR and SFDVKD. The CDR3 is CATSDGGGTEQFF. In nucleotides, the CDR3 is TGTGCCACCAGTGATGGGGGGGGGACCGAACAGTTCTTC.

The sample holds one count of this clone. This chain connects TRBV6-5 to TRBJ2-2; 9 nucleotides match TRBD1. The CDR3 sequence is 16 residues long. Trimming cost V 2 bases and J 5 bases; bases outside gene matches: 6. The germline V gene has CDR1 MNHEY and CDR2 SVGAGI. CDR3 sequence: CASSYSGQGRTGELFF. In DNA, the CDR3 is TGTGCCAGCAGTTACAGCGGACAGGGGAGAACCGGGGAGCTGTTTTTT.

The gene calls are TRBV7-3 and TRBJ2-2; 8 nucleotides match TRBD1. V lost 4 bases, J lost 1 base, and 8 bases stayed unmatched. CDR1 is SGHTA, CDR2 FQGTGA, per germline. This CDR3 contains 17 residues. The CDR3 DNA sequence: TGTGCCAGCAGCTCGCTTCCCGGGACAGGGAACACCGGGGAGCTGTTTTTT. This sequence encodes CASSSLPGTGNTGELFF.

This clone has a handful of counts. The gene calls are TRBV7-2 and TRBJ1-2, with TRBD1 as a possible D gene (5 bases). The CDR3 spans 14 residues. V was clipped by 5 bases and J by 8 bases, with 18 bases between them. CDR1 is SGHTA, CDR2 FQGNSA, per germline. CDR3 in amino acids: CASSTPGGFWGYTF. CDR3 nucleotide sequence: TGTGCCAGCAGCACCCCCGGGGGGTTCTGGGGCTACACCTTC.

V usage is TRBV7-2 and J usage is TRBJ1-3; 9 nucleotides align to TRBD1. The CDR3 sequence is 14 residues long. The trim removed 6 bases at V and 9 bases at J, leaving 9 bases unmatched. Looked up from germline, CDR1 is SGHTA and CDR2 is FQGNSA. The CDR3 DNA reads as TGTGCCAGCAGGGAAACATCGACAGGGGGCACCATATATTTT. Translating gives CASRETSTGGTIYF.

The V gene is TRBV6-5, the J gene TRBJ1-5; 7 nucleotides align to TRBD1. Germline V gene sequence: CDR1 MNHEY, CDR2 SVGAGI. CDR3 length: 14 residues. The ends lost 9 bases at V and 4 bases at J; junction bases unmatched: 9. CDR3 bases: TGTGCCAGTAATTCGGGACAGCGAAATCAGCCCCAGCATTTT. This sequence encodes CASNSGQRNQPQHF.

The chain is built from TRBV9 and TRBJ1-1; D remains ambiguous. The CDR3 extends over 14 amino acids. V gave up 4 bases and J gave up 0 bases, with 10 bases separating them. The germline gives CDR1 SGDLS, CDR2 YYNGEE. The CDR3 spells CASSPSALNTEAFF. CDR3 DNA: TGTGCCAGCAGCCCGAGCGCATTGAACACTGAAGCTTTCTTT.

This chain uses TRBV5-1 with TRBJ2-2; 9 bases are shared with TRBD1. Per the germline V gene, CDR1 is SGHRS and CDR2 is YFSETQ. The V and J ends lost 4 bases and 7 bases, in that order; junction bases with no gene match: 5. The length of the CDR3 is 14 residues. Written as DNA, the CDR3 is TGCGCCAGCAGCCCGGGACAGGGAGGCGGGGAGCTGTTTTTT. This sequence encodes CASSPGQGGGELFF.

The chain links TRBV19 to TRBJ2-2; a possible D gene is TRBD2 (5 bases). V was pared by 3 bases and J by 1 base, with 6 bases between. Per the germline V gene, CDR1 is LNHDA and CDR2 is SQIVND (reference sequence). The CDR3 is 14 amino acids. CDR3 sequence reads: CASSIAGNTGELFF. The CDR3 DNA reads TGTGCCAGTAGTATTGCGGGGAACACCGGGGAGCTGTTTTTT. Using reference TRBV19 and TRBJ2-2 for the parts outside the CDR3, the full variable domain is DGGITQSPKYLFRKEGQNVTLSCEQNLNHDAMYWYRQDPGQGLRLIYYSQIVNDFQKGDIAEGYSVSREKKESFPLTVTSAQKNPTAFYLCASSIAGNTGELFFGEGSRLTVL.

V usage is TRBV7-2 and J usage is TRBJ2-2; 7 bases fit TRBD1. With V trimmed by 6 bases and J by 5 bases, 6 bases remained unmatched. The V gene's germline CDR1 is SGHTA and CDR2 FQGNSA. CDR3 length: 14 amino acids. CDR3 in DNA: TGTGCCAGCAGACGGGGACAGACTACCGGGGAGCTGTTTTTT. Protein product: CASRRGQTTGELFF.

The rearrangement uses TRBV11-2 and TRBJ2-7, with a possible D match to TRBD1 (5 bases). The V gene's germline CDR1 is SGHAT and CDR2 FQNNGV. This CDR3 has 15 residues. Trimming pared 5 bases from V and 1 base from J, leaving 15 bases between. The CDR3, as DNA: TGTGCCAGCAGCCCGCCAGACAGAGGATCCTACGAGCAGTACTTC. Translated: CASSPPDRGSYEQYF.

The chain has TRBV19 and TRBJ2-3; TRBD2 might be the D (6 bases). The germline V and J ends were trimmed by 4 bases and 2 bases, with 10 bases remaining between them. This CDR3 is built from 14 residues. Germline V CDR1 and CDR2: LNHDA, SQIVND (reference sequence). CDR3 region: CASSTGLPTDTQYF. CDR3 DNA sequence: TGTGCCAGTAGTACGGGACTCCCCACAGATACGCAGTATTTT.

The chain carries TRBV7-2 and TRBJ1-1; no reliable D call. The germline CDR1 and CDR2 sequences are SGHTA and FQGNSA. V was trimmed by 2 bases and J by 2 bases, leaving 9 bases between them. The CDR3 has 14 amino acids. Here the CDR3 DNA reads TGTGCCAGCAGCTTAATCATGAGAAACACTGAAGCTTTCTTT. Translation gives CASSLIMRNTEAFF.

The rearrangement joins TRBV7-2 to TRBJ2-3; 14 bases line up with TRBD2. V trimming: 2 bases; J trimming: 4 bases; junction bases outside the gene matches: 8. The CDR3 consists of 18 residues. Germline-derived CDR1 and CDR2 are SGHTA and FQGNSA. Here the CDR3 DNA reads TGTGCCAGCAGCTTAAAGACTAGCGGGGGGGCAAGTCCAGATACGCAGTATTTT. Encoded protein: CASSLKTSGGASPDTQYF.

The chain joins TRBV18 to TRBJ2-7, with D possibly matching TRBD1 (5 bases). CDR1 and CDR2 (germline): KGHSH, LQKENI. Between the trimmed V and J ends, which lost 6 bases and 0 bases, there was a span of 12 bases. This CDR3 region has 14 residues. For the CDR3, the DNA is TGTGCCAGCTCCCCGACAGAGAGCTCCTACGAGCAGTACTTC. It translates to CASSPTESSYEQYF. Variable domain in full (rest from reference TRBV18 and TRBJ2-7): NAGVMQNPRHLVRRRGQEARLRCSPMKGHSHVYWYRQLPEEGLKFMVYLQKENIIDESGMPKERFSAEFPKEGPSILRIQQVVRGDSAAYFCASSPTESSYEQYFGPGTRLTVT.

With regard to this clone: An end of the junction differs from the germline gene, which may be a read error. The chain employs TRBV30 and TRBJ2-5; 7 positions match TRBD1. Germline lookup yields CDR1 GTSNPN and CDR2 SVGIG (reference sequence). CDR3 size: 15 residues. CDR3 coding DNA: TGTGCCTGGAGCAGAAGGGGGCCCTACCAGGAGACCCAGTACTTC. It codes for CAWSRRGPYQETQYF.

The genes are TRBV6-5 and TRBJ2-3, with a possible D match to TRBD2 (6 bases). This CDR3 has 15 amino acids. Looked up from germline, CDR1 is MNHEY and CDR2 is SVGAGI. Trimming cost V 6 bases and J 1 base, with 14 bases left between them. In nucleotides, the CDR3 is TGTGCCAGCAGAGGACTTTCGGGGGGCACAGATACGCAGTATTTT. It encodes CASRGLSGGTDTQYF.

The genes are TRBV6-1 and TRBJ1-1; 7 nucleotides line up with TRBD1. The CDR3 has 14 residues. The ends lost 2 bases at V and 5 bases at J; junction bases unmatched: 5. Germline values: CDR1 MNHNS, CDR2 SASEGT. The CDR3 DNA sequence: TGTGCCAGCAGTGAATTACAGGGGAAGACTGAAGCTTTCTTT. Translating gives CASSELQGKTEAFF.

The table lists this clone with a count of one. The chain is built from TRBV18 and TRBJ2-1; 7 bases fit TRBD2. The V segment lost 3 bases and the J segment 4 bases; nucleotides outside the gene matches: 6. From germline, CDR1 is KGHSH and CDR2 LQKENI. The CDR3 covers 15 residues. As DNA, the CDR3 is TGTGCCAGCTCACCTTTGGGGGGGGAATACAATGAGCAGTTCTTC. Translating it yields CASSPLGGEYNEQFF.

Only a few counts were recorded for this clone. The chain uses TRBV19 and TRBJ2-1; the D gene is possibly TRBD2 (5 bases). Germline loops: CDR1 LNHDA, CDR2 SQIVND (reference sequence). The CDR3 sequence is 15 residues long. V was pared by 5 bases and J by 0 bases, with 11 bases between. DNA of the CDR3: TGTGCCAGTAGTGACTACCCGAGCTCCTACAATGAGCAGTTCTTC. Its protein is CASSDYPSSYNEQFF. Supplemented by reference TRBV19 and TRBJ2-1, the full variable domain reads DGGITQSPKYLFRKEGQNVTLSCEQNLNHDAMYWYRQDPGQGLRLIYYSQIVNDFQKGDIAEGYSVSREKKESFPLTVTSAQKNPTAFYLCASSDYPSSYNEQFFGPGTRLTVL.

Details on this clone: At one end, the junction sequence differs from germline, possibly due to a read error. The chain combines TRBV2 with TRBJ1-1; D is possibly TRBD1 (5 bases). This CDR3 is built from 11 residues. The germline V gene has CDR1 SNHLY and CDR2 FYNNEI. The CDR3, as DNA: TGTGCCAGCAGTGAAGGGGGCGGGAAGCAGTTT. Amino acids: CASSEGGGKQF.

V and J are TRBV10-3 and TRBJ2-1, with D maybe TRBD2 (7 bases). Germline V CDR1 and CDR2: ENHRY, SYGVKD. The length of the CDR3 is 16 residues. V was trimmed by 3 bases and J by 6 bases, leaving 18 bases between them. CDR3 loop: CAISDFGGGPRNEQFF. The CDR3 DNA sequence: TGTGCCATCAGTGATTTTGGGGGGGGGCCTCGCAATGAGCAGTTCTTC.

V and J are TRBV3-1 (or the pseudogene TRBV3-2) and TRBJ2-2; D possibly corresponds to TRBD1 (6 bases). V lost 4 bases, J lost 5 bases, and 17 bases lay in between. This CDR3 spans 16 amino acids. Per germline, CDR1 LGHDT and CDR2 YNNKEL (reference sequence). The CDR3 is CASSRRTGRRTGELFF. CDR3 in DNA: TGTGCCAGCAGCCGCCGTACAGGGAGAAGGACCGGGGAGCTGTTTTTT.

The genes are TRBV6-5 and TRBJ2-3; perhaps TRBD2 as D (6 bases). The CDR3 length is 15 residues. Germline V gene sequence: CDR1 MNHEY, CDR2 SVGAGI. The V gene lost 8 bases and the J gene lost 5 bases, with 20 bases spanning the gap. The CDR3 nucleotides are TGTGCCAGCCGGGCGGGACTCCGGGTAGGAGATACGCAGTATTTT. It yields the protein CASRAGLRVGDTQYF.

This chain connects TRBV7-2 to TRBJ1-4; TRBD1 aligns across 8 bases. The V segment lost 5 bases and the J segment 5 bases; nucleotides outside the gene matches: 7. Germline lookup yields CDR1 SGHTA and CDR2 FQGNSA. This CDR3 is 15 amino acids long. The CDR3, as DNA: TGTGCCAGCAGCGGAAGACAGGGGAGGAATGAAAAACTGTTTTTT. It is translated as CASSGRQGRNEKLFF.

The rearrangement links TRBV9 to TRBJ2-5, with 9 bases matching TRBD2. V shed 0 bases and J 5 bases; nucleotides not matched to a gene: 5. Germline V gives CDR1 SGDLS, CDR2 YYNGEE. There are 15 residues in the CDR3. DNA of the CDR3: TGTGCCAGCAGCGTAGCGGCGGGGGGGCCCGAGACCCAGTACTTC. It yields the protein CASSVAAGGPETQYF.

V usage is TRBV5-6 and J usage is TRBJ1-2; D not resolved. The germline V gene encodes CDR1 SGHDT and CDR2 YYEEEE. The CDR3 spans 11 residues. The V gene lost 4 bases and the J gene lost 10 bases, with 11 bases spanning the gap. The CDR3 DNA sequence: TGTGCCAGCAGCATACTACGGGACTACACCTTC. Its protein is CASSILRDYTF. Looking up the rest from reference TRBV5-6 and TRBJ1-2 gives the full variable domain: DAGVTQSPTHLIKTRGQQVTLRCSPKSGHDTVSWYQQALGQGPQFIFQYYEEEERQRGNFPDRFSGHQFPNYSSELNVNALLLGDSALYLCASSILRDYTFGSGTRLTVV.

The J gene is TRBJ2-3, the V gene TRBV7-2; 16 bases match TRBD2. Unmatched junction bases numbered 5, after V lost 1 base and J lost 7 bases. The CDR3 contains 17 residues. CDR1 SGHTA and CDR2 FQGNSA come from the germline V gene. The CDR3 is CASSLVGTSGGANTQYF. The CDR3 coding sequence is TGTGCCAGCAGCTTAGTCGGGACTAGCGGGGGGGCTAATACGCAGTATTTT.

The genes are TRBV7-8 and TRBJ2-7, with 7 bases that match TRBD1. This CDR3 region has 14 residues. The J segment lost 6 bases and the V segment lost 2 bases, leaving 7 bases of the junction unmatched. CDR1 and CDR2 from the germline V gene are SGHVS and FQNEAQ. As DNA, the CDR3 is TGTGCCAGCAGCTTAACGACAGGGCTAGGCGAGCAGTACTTC. It codes for CASSLTTGLGEQYF.